This TCR beta chain was found in a study of spatial heterogeneity in lung cancer. General observations from the study: Counts of expanded alpha and beta TCRs within tumors tracked the tumor nonsynonymous mutation count.

TCRdb re-called the 5' RACE reads with MiXCR, one entry per CDR3 protein. Of more than 1,300 distinct CDR3 sequences listed, about an eighth are singletons. By sample fraction, this clonotype is large (0.1 to 1%). Its antigen is still unknown. This beta chain lies outside the target of a library built for alpha chains; its clone size means little. The sample's time point: sample taken at primary tumor resection. This CDR3 is built from 12 residues. The germline CDR1 and CDR2 sequences are DFQATT and SNEGSKA (reference sequence). Trimming took off 6 bases at V and 5 bases at J, with 14 bases between the two ends.

The chain links TRBV20-1 to TRBJ2-7, with a tentative D call TRBD2 (6 bases). The starting material was lung tumor tissue, obtained at surgery. The TCR originated in a female donor with early-stage non-small cell lung cancer. As DNA, the CDR3 is TGCAGTGCCTCAAGCGGGTTCGACGAGCAGTACTTC. Translated, it gives CSASSGFDEQYF.